This T cell receptor beta chain was observed in a study of T and B cells in COVID-19 patients. Blood genomic DNA input for TRB amplification was roughly 220-500 ng. Within the sample, this clonotype is medium-sized. Multiplex PCR with BIOMED2 TRB-A/B primer pools amplified TRB rearrangements. Each CDR3 protein is one row after TCRdb ran MiXCR on the multiplex PCR reads. The table has 7,000 or so distinct CDR3 sequences, approximately 24% seen once. Material for sequencing was blood. The sequence came from a human donor with active COVID-19.

The CDR3 loop reads CASSSGRNTGELFF. The CDR3 DNA follows: TGTGCCAGCAGTAGCGGGAGAAACACCGGGGAGCTGTTTTTT. The J gene is TRBJ2-2, the V gene TRBV6-1, with TRBD2 identical over 8 bases. Germline CDR1 is MNHNS and CDR2 is SASEGT. CDR3 size: 14 residues. J was trimmed by 2 bases and V by 5 bases; bases with no gene match: 1.